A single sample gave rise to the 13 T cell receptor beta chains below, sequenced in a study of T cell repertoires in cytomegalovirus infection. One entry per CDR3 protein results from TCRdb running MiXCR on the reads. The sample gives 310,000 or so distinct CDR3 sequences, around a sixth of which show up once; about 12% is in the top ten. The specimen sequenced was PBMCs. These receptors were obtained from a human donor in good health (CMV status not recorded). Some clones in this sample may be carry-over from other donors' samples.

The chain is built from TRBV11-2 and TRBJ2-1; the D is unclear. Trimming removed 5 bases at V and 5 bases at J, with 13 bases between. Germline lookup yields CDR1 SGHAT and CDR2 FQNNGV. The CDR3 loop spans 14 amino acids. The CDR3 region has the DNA TGTGCCAGCAGCCATACGGGTTCCAACAATGAGCAGTTCTTC. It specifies CASSHTGSNNEQFF.

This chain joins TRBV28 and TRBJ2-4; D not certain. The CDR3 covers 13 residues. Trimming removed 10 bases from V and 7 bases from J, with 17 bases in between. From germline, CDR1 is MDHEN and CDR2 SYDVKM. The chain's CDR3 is CATMSYVGNIQYF. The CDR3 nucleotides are TGTGCCACCATGAGTTACGTGGGGAACATTCAGTACTTC. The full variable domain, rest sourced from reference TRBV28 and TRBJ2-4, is DVKVTQSSRYLVKRTGEKVFLECVQDMDHENMFWYRQDPGLGLRLIYFSYDVKMKEKGDIPEGYSVSREKKERFSLILESASTNQTSMYLCATMSYVGNIQYFGAGTRLSVL.

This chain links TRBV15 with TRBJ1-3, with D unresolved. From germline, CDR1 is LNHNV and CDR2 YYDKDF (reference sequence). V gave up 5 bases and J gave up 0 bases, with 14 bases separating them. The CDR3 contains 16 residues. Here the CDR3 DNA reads TGTGCCACCAGCCAAGGAACTTCCTACTCTGGAAACACCATATATTTT. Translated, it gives CATSQGTSYSGNTIYF. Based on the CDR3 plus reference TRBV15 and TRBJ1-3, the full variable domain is DAMVIQNPRYQVTQFGKPVTLSCSQTLNHNVMYWYQQKSSQAPKLLFHYYDKDFNNEADTPDNFQSRRPNTSFCFLDIRSPGLGDTAMYLCATSQGTSYSGNTIYFGEGSWLTVV.

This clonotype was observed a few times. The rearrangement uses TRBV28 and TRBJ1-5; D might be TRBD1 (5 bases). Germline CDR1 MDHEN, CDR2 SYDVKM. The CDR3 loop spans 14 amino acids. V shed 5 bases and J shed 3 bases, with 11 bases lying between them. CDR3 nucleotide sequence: TGTGCCAGCAGTGCGGGACCATACAATCAGCCCCAGCATTTT. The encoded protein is CASSAGPYNQPQHF.

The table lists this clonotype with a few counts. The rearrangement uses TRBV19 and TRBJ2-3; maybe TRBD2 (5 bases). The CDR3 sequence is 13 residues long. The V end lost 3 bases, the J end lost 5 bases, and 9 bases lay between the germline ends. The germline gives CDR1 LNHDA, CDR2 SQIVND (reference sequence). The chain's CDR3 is CASSMIEGDTQYF. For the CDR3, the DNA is TGTGCCAGTAGTATGATTGAGGGAGATACGCAGTATTTT.

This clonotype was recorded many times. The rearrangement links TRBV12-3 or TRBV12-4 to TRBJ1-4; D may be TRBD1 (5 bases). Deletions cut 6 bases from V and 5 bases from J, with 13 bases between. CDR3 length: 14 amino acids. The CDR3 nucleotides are TGTGCCAGCAGAAGGACTGAGGGGAATGAAAAACTGTTTTTT. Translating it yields CASRRTEGNEKLFF.

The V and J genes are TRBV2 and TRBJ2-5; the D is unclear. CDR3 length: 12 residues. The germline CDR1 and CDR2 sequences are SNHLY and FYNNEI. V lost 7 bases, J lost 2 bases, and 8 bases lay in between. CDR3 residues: CASIRVQETQYF. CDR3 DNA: TGTGCCAGCATACGGGTACAAGAGACCCAGTACTTC.

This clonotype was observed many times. The CDR3 DNA reads as TGTGCCAGCAGCTTGACAGGGTTAGGGAACACTGAAGCTTTCTTT. Translation gives CASSLTGLGNTEAFF. V usage is TRBV7-2 and J usage is TRBJ1-1; TRBD1 aligns across 7 bases. Trimming removed 3 bases from V and 1 base from J; junction bases left unmatched: 5. This CDR3 region has 15 residues. The germline CDR1 and CDR2 sequences are SGHTA and FQGNSA.

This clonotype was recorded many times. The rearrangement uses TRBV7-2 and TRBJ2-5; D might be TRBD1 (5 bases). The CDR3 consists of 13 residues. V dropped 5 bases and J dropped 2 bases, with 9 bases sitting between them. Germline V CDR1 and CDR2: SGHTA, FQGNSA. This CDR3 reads CASSTDRQETQYF. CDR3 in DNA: TGTGCCAGCAGCACCGACAGACAAGAGACCCAGTACTTC.

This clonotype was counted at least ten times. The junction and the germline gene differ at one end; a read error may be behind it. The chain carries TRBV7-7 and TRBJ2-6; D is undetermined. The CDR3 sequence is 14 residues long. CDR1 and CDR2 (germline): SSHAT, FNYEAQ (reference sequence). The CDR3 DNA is TGTGCTAGCAGCCCCAGTATTGGGGCCAACGTCCTGACTTTC. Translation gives CASSPSIGANVLTF.

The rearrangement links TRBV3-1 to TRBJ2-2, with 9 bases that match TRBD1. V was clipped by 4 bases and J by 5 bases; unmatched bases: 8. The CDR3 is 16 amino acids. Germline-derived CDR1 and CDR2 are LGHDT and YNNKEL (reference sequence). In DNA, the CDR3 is TGTGCCAGCAGCCCCCCGGGACAGGGAGGGACCGGGGAGCTGTTTTTT. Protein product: CASSPPGQGGTGELFF. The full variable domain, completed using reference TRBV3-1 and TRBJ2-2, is DTAVSQTPKYLVTQMGNDKSIKCEQNLGHDTMYWYKQDSKKFLKIMFSYNNKELIINETVPNRFSPKSPDKAHLNLHINSLELGDSAVYFCASSPPGQGGTGELFFGEGSRLTVL.

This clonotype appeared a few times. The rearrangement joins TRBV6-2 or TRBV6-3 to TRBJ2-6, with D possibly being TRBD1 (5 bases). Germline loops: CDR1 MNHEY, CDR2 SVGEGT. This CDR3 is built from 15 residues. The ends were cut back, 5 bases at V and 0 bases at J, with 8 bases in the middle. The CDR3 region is CASSDRYSGANVLTF. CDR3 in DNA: TGTGCCAGCAGTGACAGATACTCTGGGGCCAACGTCCTGACTTTC.

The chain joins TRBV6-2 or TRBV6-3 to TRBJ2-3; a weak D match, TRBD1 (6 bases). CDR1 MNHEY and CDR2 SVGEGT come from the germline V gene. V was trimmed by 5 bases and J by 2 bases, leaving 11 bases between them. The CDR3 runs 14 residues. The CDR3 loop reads CASSTTGTTDTQYF. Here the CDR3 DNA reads TGTGCCAGCAGTACGACAGGAACCACAGATACGCAGTATTTT.